This T cell receptor beta chain was sequenced for a study of shared clonotypes between healthy human individuals. Study-wide results and caveats: Memory subsets had estimated richness that was generally smaller than that of naive subsets.

It was CD45RO-negative cells, positively selected for CCR7, that made up naive CD8 cells, with terminally differentiated effector memory CD45RA+ cells excluded. V trimming: 7 bases; J trimming: 2 bases; junction bases outside the gene matches: 10. The CDR3 has 15 residues. The germline gives CDR1 MNHEY, CDR2 SMNVEV (reference sequence). With regard to this clone: Its antigen is as yet unknown.

Here immunoSEQ multiplex PCR was the method, and the copy in TCRdb shows in-frame clones only, minus some. The sample lists some 2,100,000 clones; under 95% were seen once. The sample comprised naive CD8+ T cells from PBMCs. This receptor was obtained from a young man in good health. Some clones in this sample may be carry-over from other donors' samples. The genes are TRBV27 and TRBJ2-7; TRBD1 agrees at 8 bases. Here the CDR3 reads CASTPRTGSTYEQYF. DNA for the CDR3: TGTGCCAGCACCCCGAGGACAGGGTCGACCTACGAGCAGTACTTC.